This record looks at one T cell receptor beta chain sequence and its context. With V trimmed by 4 bases and J by 3 bases, 9 bases remained unmatched. Germline-derived CDR1 and CDR2 are MDHEN and SYDVKM. CDR3 length equals 16 residues. This record comes from a study of blood T cell repertoires in COVID-19. TCRdb's table, derived via immunoSEQ multiplex PCR, lists solely in-frame clones and lacks some. The sample yields under 300,000 clones, approximately 78% seen once. Source material: peripheral blood. The sequence was collected from a woman between 18 and 29 years old with acute or convalescent COVID-19. The V call is TRBV28, the J call TRBJ2-7; 10 bases map to TRBD2. The DNA for the CDR3 is TGTGCCAGCAGTTCCCCCGCTAGCGGGAGATTCTACGAGCAGTACTTC. Its translation is CASSSPASGRFYEQYF.